This TCR beta chain was identified during a study of blood T cell repertoires in COVID-19. Across the study: Collection of acute and convalescent COVID-19 samples took place in the United States, Italy and Spain. Sources were T cells, B-cell-depleted T cells, or PBMCs; the material itself was cDNA or gDNA.

Trimming shortened V by 0 bases and J by 4 bases, and 12 bases separated the two germline ends. CDR1 is GTSNPN, CDR2 SVGIG, per germline (reference sequence). This CDR3 comprises 14 residues. This clone was picked up a small number of times. Authors' methods: Estimated nucleated cell counts came from reference gene primer amplification. TCRdb's table, derived via immunoSEQ multiplex PCR, lists solely in-frame clones and lacks some. The V and J calls and clone size are taken from that table; D and trimming were inferred from the DNA. The table shows about 160,000 clones, with 87% occurring only once. Sequencing was done on a sample of peripheral blood. This clonotype was obtained from a woman aged 60-70 years who had recovered from COVID-19. V usage is TRBV30 and J usage is TRBJ1-2, with a tentative D call TRBD1 (6 bases). The CDR3 sequence is CAWSVPQGTYGYTF. CDR3 bases: TGTGCCTGGAGTGTCCCACAGGGCACCTATGGCTACACCTTC.